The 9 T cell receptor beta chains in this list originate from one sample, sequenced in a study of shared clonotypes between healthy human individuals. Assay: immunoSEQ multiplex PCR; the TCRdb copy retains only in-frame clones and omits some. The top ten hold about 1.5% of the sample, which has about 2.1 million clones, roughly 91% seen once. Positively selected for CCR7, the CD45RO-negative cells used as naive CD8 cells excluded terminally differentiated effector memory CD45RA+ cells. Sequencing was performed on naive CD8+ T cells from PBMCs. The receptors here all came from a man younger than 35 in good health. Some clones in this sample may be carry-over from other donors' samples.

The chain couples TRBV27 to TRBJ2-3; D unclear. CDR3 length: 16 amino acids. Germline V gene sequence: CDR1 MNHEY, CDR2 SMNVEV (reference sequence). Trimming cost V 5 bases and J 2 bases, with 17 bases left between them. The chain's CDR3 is CASSLIYPTNTDTQYF. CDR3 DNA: TGTGCCAGCAGTCTAATATATCCCACCAACACAGATACGCAGTATTTT.

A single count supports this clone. The CDR3 DNA reads as TGTGCCAGCAGCCCTCGGACTAGCGGGAGAGGGCCCTACAATGAGCAGTTCTTC. Amino acids: CASSPRTSGRGPYNEQFF. V is TRBV7-3 and J is TRBJ2-1, with 13 nucleotides matching TRBD2. The CDR3 runs to 18 residues. Germline CDR1 is SGHTA and CDR2 is FQGTGA. The trim removed 5 bases at V and 2 bases at J, leaving 9 bases unmatched.

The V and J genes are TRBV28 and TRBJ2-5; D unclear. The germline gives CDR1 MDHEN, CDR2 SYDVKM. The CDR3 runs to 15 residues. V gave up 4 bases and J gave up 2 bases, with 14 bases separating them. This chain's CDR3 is CASSSRRQTQETQYF. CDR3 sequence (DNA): TGTGCCAGCAGTTCCAGGCGGCAGACTCAAGAGACCCAGTACTTC.

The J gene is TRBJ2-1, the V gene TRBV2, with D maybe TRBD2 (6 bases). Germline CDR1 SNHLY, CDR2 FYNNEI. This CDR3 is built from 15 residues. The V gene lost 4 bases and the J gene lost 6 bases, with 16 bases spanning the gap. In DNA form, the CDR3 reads TGTGCCAGCAGTGGCGGGACGGATCGGGGCAATGAGCAGTTCTTC. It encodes CASSGGTDRGNEQFF.

CDR3 protein: CSVEGILAGGPFRSYNEQFF. CDR3 DNA: TGCAGCGTTGAAGGAATCCTAGCGGGAGGGCCTTTTCGCTCCTACAATGAGCAGTTCTTC. The rearrangement links TRBV29-1 to TRBJ2-1; 12 bases fit TRBD2. Germline V gives CDR1 SQVTM, CDR2 ANQGSEA. This CDR3 contains 20 residues. J lost 0 bases, V lost 1 base, and 13 bases had no gene match.

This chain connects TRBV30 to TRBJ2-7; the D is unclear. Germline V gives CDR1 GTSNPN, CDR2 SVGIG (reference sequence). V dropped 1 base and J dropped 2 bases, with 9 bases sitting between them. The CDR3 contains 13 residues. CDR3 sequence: CAWSEAGTYEQYF. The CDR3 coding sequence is TGTGCCTGGAGTGAGGCAGGCACCTACGAGCAGTACTTC.

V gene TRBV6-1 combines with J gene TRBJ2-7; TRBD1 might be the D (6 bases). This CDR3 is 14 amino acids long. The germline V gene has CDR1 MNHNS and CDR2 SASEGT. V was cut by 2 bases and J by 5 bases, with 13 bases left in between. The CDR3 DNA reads TGTGCCAGCAGTGAACTGGCAGGGGTCCACGAGCAGTACTTC. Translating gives CASSELAGVHEQYF.

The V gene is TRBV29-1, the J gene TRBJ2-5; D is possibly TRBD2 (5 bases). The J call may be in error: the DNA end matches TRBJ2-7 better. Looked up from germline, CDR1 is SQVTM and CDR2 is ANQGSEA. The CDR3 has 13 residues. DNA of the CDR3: TGCAGCGTTGAACTAGCAACGACCTACGAGCAGTACTTC. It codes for CSVELATTYEQYF.

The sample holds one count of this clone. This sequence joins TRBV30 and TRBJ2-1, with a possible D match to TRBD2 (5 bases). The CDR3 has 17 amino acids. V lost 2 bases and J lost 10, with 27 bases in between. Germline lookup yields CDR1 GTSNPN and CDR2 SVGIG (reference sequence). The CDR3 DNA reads TGTGCCTGGAGTCTAATCCTCGGGGTTAACCCGATTATGGAGCAGTTCTTC. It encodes CAWSLILGVNPIMEQFF. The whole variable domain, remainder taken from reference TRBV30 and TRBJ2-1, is SQTIHQWPATLVQPVGSPLSLECTVEGTSNPNLYWYRQAAGRGLQLLFYSVGIGQISSEVPQNLSASRPQDRQFILSSKKLLLSDSGFYLCAWSLILGVNPIMEQFFGPGTRLTVL.